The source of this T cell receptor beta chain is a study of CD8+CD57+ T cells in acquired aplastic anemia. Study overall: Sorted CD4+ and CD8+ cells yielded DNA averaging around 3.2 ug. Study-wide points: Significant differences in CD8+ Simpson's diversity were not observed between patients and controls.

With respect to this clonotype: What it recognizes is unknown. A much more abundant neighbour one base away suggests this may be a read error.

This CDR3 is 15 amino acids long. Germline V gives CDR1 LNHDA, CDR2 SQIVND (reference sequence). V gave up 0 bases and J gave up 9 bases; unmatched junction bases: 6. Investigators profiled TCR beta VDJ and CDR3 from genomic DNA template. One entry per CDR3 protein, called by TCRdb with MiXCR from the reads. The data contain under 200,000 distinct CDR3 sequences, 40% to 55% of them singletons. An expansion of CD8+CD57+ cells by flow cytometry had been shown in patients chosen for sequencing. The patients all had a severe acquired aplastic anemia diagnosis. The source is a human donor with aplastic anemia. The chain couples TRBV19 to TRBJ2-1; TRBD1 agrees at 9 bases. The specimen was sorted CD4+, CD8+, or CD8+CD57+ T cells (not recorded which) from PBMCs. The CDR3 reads CASSIDDRGCGEQFF. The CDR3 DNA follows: TGTGCCAGTAGTATAGATGACAGGGGGTGCGGTGAGCAGTTCTTC. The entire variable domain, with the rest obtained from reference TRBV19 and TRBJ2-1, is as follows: DGGITQSPKYLFRKEGQNVTLSCEQNLNHDAMYWYRQDPGQGLRLIYYSQIVNDFQKGDIAEGYSVSREKKESFPLTVTSAQKNPTAFYLCASSIDDRGCGEQFFGPGTRLTVL.